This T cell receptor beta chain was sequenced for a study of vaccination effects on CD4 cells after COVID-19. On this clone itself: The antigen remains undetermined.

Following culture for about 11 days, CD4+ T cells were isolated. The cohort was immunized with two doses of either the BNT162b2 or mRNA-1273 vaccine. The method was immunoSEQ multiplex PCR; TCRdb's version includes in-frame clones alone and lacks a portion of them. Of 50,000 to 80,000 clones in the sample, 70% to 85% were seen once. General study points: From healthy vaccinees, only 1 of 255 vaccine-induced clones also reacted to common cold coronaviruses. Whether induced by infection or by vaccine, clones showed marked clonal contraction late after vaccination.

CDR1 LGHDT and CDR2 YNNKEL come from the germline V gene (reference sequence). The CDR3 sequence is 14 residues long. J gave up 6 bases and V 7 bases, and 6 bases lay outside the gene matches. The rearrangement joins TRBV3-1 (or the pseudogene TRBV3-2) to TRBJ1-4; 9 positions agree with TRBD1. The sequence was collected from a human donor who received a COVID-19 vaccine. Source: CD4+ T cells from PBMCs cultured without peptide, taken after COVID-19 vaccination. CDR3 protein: CASTHRGRDEKLFF. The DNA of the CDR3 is TGTGCCAGCACCCACAGGGGGCGGGATGAAAAACTGTTTTTT.